This T cell receptor beta chain was profiled in a study of beta chain features in type 1 diabetes. Expressed TCRB transcripts got sequenced, as all isolated RNA was reverse transcribed. The repertoire was sequenced with immunoSEQ multiplex PCR; TCRdb's copy has only in-frame clones and lacks some. The sample yields over 700,000 clones, about 17% seen once. This clone was counted between two and nine times. Its antigen is undetermined. Between the trimmed V and J ends, which lost 4 bases and 0 bases, there was a span of 8 bases. CDR1 and CDR2 from the germline V gene are WSHSY and SAAADI. The CDR3 spans 14 residues. Overall study findings and caveats: Because the template was cDNA, high-expressing cells might be over-represented.

The TCR originated in a woman aged 18 to 35 in good health. Specimen: naive CD4+ T cells from blood. The rearrangement joins TRBV10-2 to TRBJ2-3; D call uncertain. In DNA form, the CDR3 reads TGCGCCAGCAGTGCGGTTAGCAGCACAGATACGCAGTATTTT. Translated, it gives CASSAVSSTDTQYF.